This T cell receptor beta chain was profiled in a study of cytomegalovirus exposure and HLA in healthy donors. Study-level background: Assignment to the Caucasian-associated ancestry cluster applied to about 80% of the approximately 400 genotyped donors.

It was with 60 Vbeta and 13 Jbeta primers that the PCR ran. The method was immunoSEQ multiplex PCR; TCRdb's version includes in-frame clones alone and lacks a portion of them. This sample has around 150,000 clones, with roughly three quarters found just once. Germline V CDR1 and CDR2: MNHEY, SMNVEV (reference sequence). V was cut by 3 bases and J by 4 bases, with 13 bases left in between. The CDR3 runs to 15 residues. The V gene is TRBV27, the J gene TRBJ2-1; D may be TRBD2 (6 bases). Material: PBMCs. The TCR sequence derives from a woman aged 45-59 years in good health and CMV-seronegative. The CDR3 DNA sequence: TGTGCCAGCAGTTTGGGCGTGGAGGGATACAATGAGCAGTTCTTC. Translation gives CASSLGVEGYNEQFF.